What follows are 16 T cell receptor beta chains derived from one specimen sequenced in a study of shared clonotypes between healthy human individuals. Assay used: immunoSEQ multiplex PCR; TCRdb lists only in-frame clones, some missing. Altogether 2.3 million or so clones are present, approximately 95% being singletons, with the ten largest covering around 0.4%. Sequencing input: naive CD4+ T cells from PBMCs. Described subset: CD45RA+ positively selected. Receptor source: a man aged 18 to 30 in good health. Some clones in this sample may be carry-over from other donors' samples.

The chain is built from TRBV28 and TRBJ2-3, with 7 bases identical to TRBD1. Germline CDR1 MDHEN, CDR2 SYDVKM. This CDR3 is built from 13 residues. J gave up 7 bases and V 9 bases, and 10 bases lay outside the gene matches. CDR3 coding DNA: TGTGCCAGTACAGGGGACCTCAGGCATACGCAGTATTTT. Residues: CASTGDLRHTQYF. The full variable domain, in which reference TRBV28 and TRBJ2-3 provide the parts outside the CDR3, is DVKVTQSSRYLVKRTGEKVFLECVQDMDHENMFWYRQDPGLGLRLIYFSYDVKMKEKGDIPEGYSVSREKKERFSLILESASTNQTSMYLCASTGDLRHTQYFGPGTRLTVL.

This clone was detected only a few times. J is TRBJ1-2 and V is TRBV10-3; a weak D match, TRBD1 (5 bases). CDR3 length: 16 residues. Trimming removed 10 bases from V and 4 bases from J, with 25 bases in between. Germline lookup yields CDR1 ENHRY and CDR2 SYGVKD. Here the CDR3 DNA reads TGTGCCACTCGCTTTGGCCAGGGACTGATATCCTATGGCTACACCTTC. Amino acid sequence: CATRFGQGLISYGYTF.

The rearrangement uses TRBV18 and TRBJ2-1; TRBD1 matches at 8 bases. The germline CDR1 and CDR2 sequences are KGHSH and LQKENI. This CDR3 contains 15 residues. The trim removed 6 bases at V and 9 bases at J, leaving 13 bases unmatched. The CDR3, as DNA: TGTGCCAGCTCGGCCCAGGGGGCTTCGGTGGGTGAGCAGTTCTTC. Its translation is CASSAQGASVGEQFF.

This sequence joins TRBV7-2 and TRBJ2-1; the D gene is possibly TRBD1 (5 bases). V lost 1 base and J 9 bases, leaving 13 bases between the germline ends. The CDR3 is 14 residues long. Germline lookup yields CDR1 SGHTA and CDR2 FQGNSA. CDR3 nucleotides: TGTGCCAGCAGCTTAGAAAGGGGATCGGGTGAGCAGTTCTTC. This gives the protein CASSLERGSGEQFF.

The CDR3 DNA reads TGTGCCAGTAGTGCCGGGGAAAATGAAAAACTGTTTTTT. As protein: CASSAGENEKLFF. This chain connects TRBV19 to TRBJ1-4, with D unclear. Germline assignment: CDR1 LNHDA and CDR2 SQIVND (reference sequence). Trimming removed 5 bases at V and 5 bases at J, with 9 bases between. CDR3 size: 13 residues.

This clone appeared once. The sample contains more than one DNA sequence encoding this CDR3. V is TRBV7-9 and J is TRBJ2-3; 11 bases align to TRBD2. From germline, CDR1 is SEHNR and CDR2 FQNEAQ (reference sequence). CDR3 length: 16 residues. The V gene end was trimmed by 3 bases and the J gene end by 0 bases; junction bases not matched to a gene: 2. The CDR3 DNA reads TGTGCCAGCAGCTTTGGGACTAGCGGTAGCACAGATACGCAGTATTTT. Protein: CASSFGTSGSTDTQYF.

The chain joins TRBV28 to TRBJ2-6; D not resolved. V was shortened by 2 bases and J by 5 bases, with 10 bases between the two germline ends. This CDR3 has 15 residues. The germline CDR1 and CDR2 sequences are MDHEN and SYDVKM. DNA for the CDR3: TGTGCCAGCAGTTTAGGAAGGGTCAGGGCCAACGTCCTGACTTTC. This gives the protein CASSLGRVRANVLTF.

This chain connects TRBV18 to TRBJ1-2; D is ambiguous. Trimming left V 2 bases short and J 4 bases short, with 14 bases between. Germline loops: CDR1 KGHSH, CDR2 LQKENI. The CDR3 totals 15 residues. CDR3 protein: CASSPASGIGYGYTF. CDR3 in DNA: TGTGCCAGCTCACCAGCGTCCGGGATAGGCTATGGCTACACCTTC. Filled out from reference TRBV18 and TRBJ1-2, the complete variable domain reads NAGVMQNPRHLVRRRGQEARLRCSPMKGHSHVYWYRQLPEEGLKFMVYLQKENIIDESGMPKERFSAEFPKEGPSILRIQQVVRGDSAAYFCASSPASGIGYGYTFGSGTRLTVV.

The CDR3 loop is CASQGNRERGYTF. The CDR3 DNA is TGTGCCAGCCAAGGAAACAGGGAAAGGGGCTACACCTTC. The chain is built from TRBV2 and TRBJ1-2; D is perhaps TRBD1 (6 bases). CDR1 and CDR2 (germline): SNHLY, FYNNEI. With 8 bases removed from V and 8 bases from J, the gap between germline ends came to 18 bases. The CDR3 totals 13 residues. Supplemented by reference TRBV2 and TRBJ1-2, the full variable domain reads EPEVTQTPSHQVTQMGQEVILRCVPISNHLYFYWYRQILGQKVEFLVSFYNNEISEKSEIFDDQFSVERPDGSNFTLKIRSTKLEDSAMYFCASQGNRERGYTFGSGTRLTVV.

In this sample, this clone turned up a few times. The gene calls are TRBV7-3 and TRBJ2-1, with D possibly being TRBD1 (6 bases). V lost 5 bases to trimming and J lost 3 bases, with 8 bases between them. Looked up from germline, CDR1 is SGHTA and CDR2 is FQGTGA. CDR3 length equals 13 residues. The CDR3 spells CASSPDSYNEQFF. The DNA of the CDR3 is TGTGCCAGCAGCCCGGACAGCTACAATGAGCAGTTCTTC.

This clone showed up just once. The V gene is TRBV28, the J gene TRBJ2-6, with D tentatively TRBD2 (6 bases). Germline V lookup: CDR1 MDHEN, CDR2 SYDVKM. The ends were cut back, 5 bases at V and 0 bases at J, with 14 bases in the middle. This CDR3 is 17 amino acids long. The DNA for the CDR3 is TGTGCCAGCAGTCCCTCGACCGGGAGCTCTGGGGCCAACGTCCTGACTTTC. Its protein is CASSPSTGSSGANVLTF.

This chain connects TRBV7-2 to TRBJ1-2; D not certain. Trimming pared 5 bases from V and 3 bases from J, leaving 10 bases between. The CDR3 has 13 amino acids. The germline V gene encodes CDR1 SGHTA and CDR2 FQGNSA. The CDR3 is CASSMDEYYGYTF. The CDR3 coding sequence is TGTGCCAGCAGCATGGACGAGTACTATGGCTACACCTTC.

This clone was observed a single time. Other DNA sequences within the sample encode an identical CDR3. The chain is built from TRBV7-9 and TRBJ1-3; no clear D gene. With 5 bases removed from V and 4 bases from J, the gap between germline ends came to 9 bases. The CDR3 extends over 13 amino acids. The germline V gene has CDR1 SEHNR and CDR2 FQNEAQ (reference sequence). CDR3 residues: CASSPVAGNTIYF. In DNA, the CDR3 is TGTGCCAGCAGCCCGGTGGCCGGAAACACCATATATTTT.

The chain employs TRBV29-1 and TRBJ2-3; no clear D gene. The germline V gene encodes CDR1 SQVTM and CDR2 ANQGSEA. Between the trimmed V and J ends, which lost 7 bases and 1 base, there was a span of 6 bases. This CDR3 spans 11 amino acids. The CDR3 region has the DNA TGCAGCGCTCGGGGCACAGATACGCAGTATTTT. Its translation is CSARGTDTQYF.

The V call is TRBV5-5, the J call TRBJ1-5, with 7 bases identical to TRBD1. The CDR3 spans 14 residues. V lost 6 bases, J lost 5 bases, and 8 bases stayed unmatched. In germline, CDR1 is SGHKS, CDR2 YYEKEE (reference sequence). The chain's CDR3 is CASNLGGFDQPQHF. The CDR3 bases are TGTGCCAGCAACCTAGGGGGCTTTGATCAGCCCCAGCATTTT.

The J gene is TRBJ2-2, the V gene TRBV6-6; TRBD2 aligns across 11 bases. Trimming removed 6 bases from V and 4 bases from J; junction bases left unmatched: 7. This CDR3 spans 16 amino acids. The germline CDR1 and CDR2 sequences are MNHNY and SVGAGI (reference sequence). The CDR3 DNA is TGTGCCAGCAGGAGACTAGCGGGACTGAGCACCGGGGAGCTGTTTTTT. Residues: CASRRLAGLSTGELFF.